What follows are 24 T cell receptor beta chains derived from one specimen sequenced in a study of PD-1 blockade in mismatch repair-deficient tumors. Here immunoSEQ multiplex PCR was the method, and the copy in TCRdb shows in-frame clones only, minus some. This table has tens of thousands of clones, around 73% appearing once. The sequencing used peripheral blood, collected 2 weeks after starting pembrolizumab. All receptors come from an adult with mismatch repair-deficient cancer.

In this sample, this clone turned up once. The gene calls are TRBV29-1 and TRBJ2-3, with D maybe TRBD2 (5 bases). Per germline, CDR1 SQVTM and CDR2 ANQGSEA. The CDR3 is 14 residues long. V dropped 3 bases and J dropped 1 base, with 11 bases sitting between them. CDR3 DNA sequence: TGCAGCGTTGACGGTGTTAGCGGCACAGATACGCAGTATTTT. This encodes CSVDGVSGTDTQYF.

V usage is TRBV7-2 and J usage is TRBJ2-5, with TRBD2 matching over 7 bases. The CDR3 contains 14 residues. CDR1 is SGHTA and CDR2 is FQGNSA in the germline V gene. Trimming at V came to 1 base and at J to 2 bases, leaving 1 base not matched to a gene. CDR3 residues: CASSLGTRQETQYF. The CDR3, as DNA: TGTGCCAGCAGCTTAGGGACTAGACAAGAGACCCAGTACTTC.

With regard to this clone: A junction boundary mismatches the germline segment, possibly from a read error. The genes are TRBV7-7 and TRBJ2-7; 13 bases are shared with TRBD2. This CDR3 region has 14 residues. The V gene's germline CDR1 is SSHAT and CDR2 FNYEAQ (reference sequence). The CDR3 DNA follows: TGTGCTAGCAGCTTAGGACTAGCGGGAGACGAGCAGTACTTC. It translates to CASSLGLAGDEQYF.

The J gene is TRBJ2-7, the V gene TRBV29-1; 7 positions agree with TRBD1. The CDR3 contains 11 residues. Germline values: CDR1 SQVTM, CDR2 ANQGSEA. Trimming cost V 5 bases and J 6 bases; bases outside gene matches: 4. This chain's CDR3 is CSVQGGREQYF. CDR3 nucleotides: TGCAGCGTTCAAGGGGGCCGCGAGCAGTACTTC.

This chain links TRBV7-8 with TRBJ1-3; D perhaps matches TRBD1 (6 bases). The CDR3 totals 18 residues. Germline CDR1 and CDR2: SGHVS and FQNEAQ. Between the trimmed V and J ends, which lost 1 base and 0 bases, there was a span of 16 bases. The CDR3 loop is CASSLVRAGAISGNTIYF. The DNA for the CDR3 is TGTGCCAGCAGCTTAGTTCGGGCAGGGGCAATCTCTGGAAACACCATATATTTT.

The J gene is TRBJ2-3, the V gene TRBV6-4, with 8 bases aligning to TRBD1. The germline gives CDR1 MRHNA, CDR2 SNTAGT. J was trimmed by 3 bases and V by 6 bases; bases with no gene match: 5. This CDR3 is built from 14 residues. The CDR3 nucleotides read TGTGCCAGCAGGAGACAGGGGCTTACAGATACGCAGTATTTT. Its protein is CASRRQGLTDTQYF.

The chain couples TRBV27 to TRBJ2-5; 11 bases are a match to TRBD1. Per the germline V gene, CDR1 is MNHEY and CDR2 is SMNVEV (reference sequence). V lost 0 bases, J lost 6 bases, and 9 bases stayed unmatched. The CDR3 sequence is 17 residues long. CDR3 amino acids: CASSLSGTGGGRKTQYF. DNA for the CDR3: TGTGCCAGCAGTTTATCGGGGACAGGGGGTGGTAGGAAGACCCAGTACTTC.

The chain employs TRBV12-5 and TRBJ2-1, with 7 bases fitting TRBD2. The CDR3 is 14 residues long. Per germline, CDR1 LGHNT and CDR2 FRNRAP. Trimming removed 3 bases from V and 7 bases from J; junction bases left unmatched: 6. CDR3: CASGFGLVTNEQFF. The DNA for the CDR3 is TGTGCTAGTGGTTTCGGACTAGTCACGAATGAGCAGTTCTTC.

CDR3 sequence reads: CASTETGNQPQHF. CDR3 sequence (DNA): TGTGCCAGTACCGAGACAGGGAACCAGCCCCAGCATTTT. The rearrangement joins TRBV7-9 to TRBJ1-5; TRBD1 matches at 7 bases. V lost 9 bases, J lost 7 bases, and 9 bases stayed unmatched. From germline, CDR1 is SEHNR and CDR2 FQNEAQ (reference sequence). CDR3 size: 13 residues.

The chain uses TRBV5-4 and TRBJ2-1, with D perhaps TRBD2 (5 bases). Trimming left V 1 base short and J 4 bases short, with 6 bases between. The germline gives CDR1 SGHNT, CDR2 YYREEE (reference sequence). The CDR3 spans 13 residues. CDR3 bases: TGTGCCAGCAGCTTGTCGGGGTACAATGAGCAGTTCTTC. This sequence encodes CASSLSGYNEQFF.

The chain carries TRBV15 and TRBJ2-3; D may match TRBD1 or TRBD2 (5 bases each). Germline CDR1 is LNHNV and CDR2 is YYDKDF (reference sequence). The V end lost 8 bases, the J end lost 0 bases, and 12 bases lay between the germline ends. The CDR3 has 14 residues. In DNA, the CDR3 is TGTGCCACCCAAAGGGACCATAGCACAGATACGCAGTATTTT. It codes for CATQRDHSTDTQYF.

This chain connects TRBV10-3 to TRBJ2-3; D is unresolved. The CDR3 has 14 residues. Trimming pared 4 bases from V and 5 bases from J, leaving 13 bases between. Per germline, CDR1 ENHRY and CDR2 SYGVKD. The CDR3 is CAISGKDAEDTQYF. The CDR3 DNA is TGTGCCATCAGTGGCAAGGACGCGGAAGATACGCAGTATTTT.

CDR3 DNA: TGTGCCAGCAGCTTGGCAGCGGGAGACGGCGGCGGGGAGCTGTTTTTT. Its protein product is CASSLAAGDGGGELFF. The chain employs TRBV5-4 and TRBJ2-2; 8 bases agree with TRBD2. J lost 7 bases, V lost 0 bases, and 8 bases had no gene match. Germline V gene sequence: CDR1 SGHNT, CDR2 YYREEE (reference sequence). The CDR3 extends over 16 amino acids.

V usage is TRBV27 and J usage is TRBJ2-7; D may match TRBD1 or TRBD2 (6 bases each). Trimming pared 4 bases from V and 3 bases from J, leaving 16 bases between. Germline V gives CDR1 MNHEY, CDR2 SMNVEV (reference sequence). The CDR3 length is 15 residues. CDR3 loop: CASSSPGAAYYEQYF. The CDR3 nucleotides read TGTGCCAGCAGTTCCCCGGGGGCAGCCTACTACGAGCAGTACTTC.

This chain joins TRBV6-6 and TRBJ2-7; a weak D match, TRBD2 (6 bases). Per the germline V gene, CDR1 is MNHNY and CDR2 is SVGAGI (reference sequence). With 6 bases removed from V and 4 bases from J, the gap between germline ends came to 16 bases. There are 14 residues in the CDR3. The CDR3 DNA follows: TGTGCCAGCAGGACGGAGGGGTTGAGGTACGAGCAGTACTTC. This encodes CASRTEGLRYEQYF.

This clone appeared once. V and J are TRBV5-6 and TRBJ2-1, with D unresolved. The V and J ends lost 0 bases and 7 bases respectively, with 11 bases between them. The CDR3 runs to 14 residues. Germline-derived CDR1 and CDR2 are SGHDT and YYEEEE. The CDR3 nucleotides read TGTGCCAGCAGCTTGGGTGGGAAGGGTAATGAGCAGTTCTTC. Residues: CASSLGGKGNEQFF.

Written as DNA, the CDR3 is TGTGCCAGCAGATTATACTTATCGAACACTGAAGCTTTCTTT. Translating gives CASRLYLSNTEAFF. The V call is TRBV2, the J call TRBJ1-1; D call uncertain. The ends were cut back, 6 bases at V and 1 base at J, with 12 bases in the middle. CDR1 and CDR2 (germline): SNHLY, FYNNEI. The length of the CDR3 is 14 residues. Full variable domain (missing parts from reference TRBV2 and TRBJ1-1): EPEVTQTPSHQVTQMGQEVILRCVPISNHLYFYWYRQILGQKVEFLVSFYNNEISEKSEIFDDQFSVERPDGSNFTLKIRSTKLEDSAMYFCASRLYLSNTEAFFGQGTRLTVV.

The rearrangement links TRBV19 to TRBJ2-1, with a tentative D call TRBD2 (6 bases). The V gene's germline CDR1 is LNHDA and CDR2 SQIVND (reference sequence). The CDR3 extends over 15 amino acids. V lost 2 bases, J lost 0 bases, and 8 bases lay in between. CDR3 sequence reads: CASSITAGSYNEQFF. CDR3 nucleotides: TGTGCCAGTAGTATAACAGCGGGCTCCTACAATGAGCAGTTCTTC.

The chain is built from TRBV27 and TRBJ2-7, with D possibly being TRBD1 (6 bases). Trimming removed 0 bases from V and 2 bases from J, with 8 bases in between. This CDR3 is built from 14 residues. Per germline, CDR1 MNHEY and CDR2 SMNVEV (reference sequence). In DNA, the CDR3 is TGTGCCAGCAGTTTATCCGGGACAACCTACGAGCAGTACTTC. Its translation: CASSLSGTTYEQYF.

The CDR3 is CASSSAGLAGSDEQFF. In nucleotides, the CDR3 is TGTGCCAGCAGCTCTGCGGGACTAGCGGGATCGGATGAGCAGTTCTTC. This rearrangement joins TRBV11-2 to TRBJ2-1; 13 nucleotides match TRBD2. The germline gives CDR1 SGHAT, CDR2 FQNNGV. Trimming removed 4 bases from V and 8 bases from J; junction bases left unmatched: 8. This CDR3 is built from 16 residues.

This clone was recorded only once. The chain uses TRBV18 and TRBJ2-4; 10 bases agree with TRBD1. Germline CDR1 reads KGHSH; CDR2 reads LQKENI. J gave up 5 bases and V 6 bases, and 7 bases lay outside the gene matches. CDR3 size: 15 residues. The CDR3 DNA follows: TGTGCCAGCTCCCGGGACAGGGGTATGGAAAACATTCAGTACTTC. Its translation is CASSRDRGMENIQYF.

This clone was recorded a few times. The V call is TRBV7-2, the J call TRBJ1-2; no clear D. CDR3 length equals 15 residues. Trimming removed 1 base at V and 1 base at J, with 10 bases between. Germline CDR1 SGHTA, CDR2 FQGNSA. CDR3 sequence: CASSLERWNNYGYTF. CDR3 coding DNA: TGTGCCAGCAGCTTAGAAAGGTGGAATAACTATGGCTACACCTTC.

J is TRBJ1-2 and V is TRBV7-2; D possibly corresponds to TRBD1 (5 bases). The CDR3 is 13 amino acids. Trimming removed 5 bases at V and 6 bases at J, with 13 bases between. The V gene's germline CDR1 is SGHTA and CDR2 FQGNSA. The CDR3 bases are TGTGCCAGCAGCCCCCGGACATCGGATGGCTACACCTTC. Encoded protein: CASSPRTSDGYTF.

This sequence joins TRBV6-5 and TRBJ1-2; 8 bases line up with TRBD1. Germline lookup yields CDR1 MNHEY and CDR2 SVGAGI. Unmatched junction bases numbered 4, after V lost 7 bases and J lost 6 bases. The CDR3 is 12 amino acids. CDR3 sequence (DNA): TGTGCCAGCACACGACAGGGGAATGGCTACACCTTC. Translation gives CASTRQGNGYTF.